This T cell receptor beta chain was obtained from a study of Ad26.COV2.S vaccination and SARS-CoV-2 variants. Indicated treatment: around 19 received Ad26.COV2.S at low or high dose, single or two shots; about 5 received placebo; per-sample allocation not given. Material that was analyzed had been drawn on day 63 after the first vaccine or placebo injection. Some clones are missing from TCRdb's copy, which holds only in-frame ones; the method was immunoSEQ multiplex PCR. Among fewer than 400,000 clones listed, approximately 86% were seen once. The length of the CDR3 is 14 residues. V was trimmed by 2 bases and J by 4 bases, leaving 10 bases between them. Germline-derived CDR1 and CDR2 are LGHDT and YNNKEL (reference sequence).

This TCR was recovered from a person between 18 and 65 years old who received the Ad26.COV2.S COVID-19 vaccine or a placebo. Sequencing was performed on peripheral blood, taken in a trial of Ad26.COV2.S vaccine versus placebo. The chain uses TRBV3-1 (or the pseudogene TRBV3-2) and TRBJ2-3; a possible D gene is TRBD2 (6 bases). The CDR3 reads CASSQWEVSDTQYF. For the CDR3, the DNA is TGTGCCAGCAGCCAATGGGAGGTGTCAGATACGCAGTATTTT.